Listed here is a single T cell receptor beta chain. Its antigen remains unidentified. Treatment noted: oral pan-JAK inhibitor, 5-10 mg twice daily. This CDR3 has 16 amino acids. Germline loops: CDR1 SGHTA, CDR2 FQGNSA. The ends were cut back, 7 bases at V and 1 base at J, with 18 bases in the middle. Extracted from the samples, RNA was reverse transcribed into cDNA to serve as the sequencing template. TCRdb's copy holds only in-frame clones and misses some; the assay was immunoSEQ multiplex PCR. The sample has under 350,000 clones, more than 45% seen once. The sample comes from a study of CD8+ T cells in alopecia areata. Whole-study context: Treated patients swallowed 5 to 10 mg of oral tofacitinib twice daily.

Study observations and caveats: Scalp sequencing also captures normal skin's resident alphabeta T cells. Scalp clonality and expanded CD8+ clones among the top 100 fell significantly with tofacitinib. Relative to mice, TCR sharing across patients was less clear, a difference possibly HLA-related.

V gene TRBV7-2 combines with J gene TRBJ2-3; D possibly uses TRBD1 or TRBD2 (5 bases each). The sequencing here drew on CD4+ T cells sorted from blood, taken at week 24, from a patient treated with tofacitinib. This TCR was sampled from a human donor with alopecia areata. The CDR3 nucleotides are TGTGCCAGCAACACCGACGGGGCAGGGCGCACAGATACGCAGTATTTT. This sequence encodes CASNTDGAGRTDTQYF. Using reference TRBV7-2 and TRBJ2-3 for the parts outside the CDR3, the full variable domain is GAGVSQSPSNKVTEKGKDVELRCDPISGHTALYWYRQSLGQGLEFLIYFQGNSAPDKSGLPSDRFSAERTGGSVSTLTIQRTQQEDSAVYLCASNTDGAGRTDTQYFGPGTRLTVL.